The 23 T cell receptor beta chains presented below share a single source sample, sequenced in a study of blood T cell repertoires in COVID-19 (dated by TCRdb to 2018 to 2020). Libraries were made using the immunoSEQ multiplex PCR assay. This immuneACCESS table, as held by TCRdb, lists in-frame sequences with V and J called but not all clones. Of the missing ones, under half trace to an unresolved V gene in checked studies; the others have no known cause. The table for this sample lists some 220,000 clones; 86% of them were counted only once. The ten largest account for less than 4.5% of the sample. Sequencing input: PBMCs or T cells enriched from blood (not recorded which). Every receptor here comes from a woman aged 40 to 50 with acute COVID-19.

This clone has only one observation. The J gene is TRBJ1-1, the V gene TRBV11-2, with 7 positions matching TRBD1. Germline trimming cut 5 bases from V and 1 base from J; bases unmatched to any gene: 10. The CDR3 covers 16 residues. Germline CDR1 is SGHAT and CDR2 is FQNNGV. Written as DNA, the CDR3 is TGTGCCAGCAGCCCTAGGGGGCGGAGAGGGAACACTGAAGCTTTCTTT. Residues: CASSPRGRRGNTEAFF.

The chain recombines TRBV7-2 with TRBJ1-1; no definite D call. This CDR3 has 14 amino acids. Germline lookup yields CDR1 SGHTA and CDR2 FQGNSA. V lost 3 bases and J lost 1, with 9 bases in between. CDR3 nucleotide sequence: TGTGCCAGCAGCTTTCAGACTGGGAACACTGAAGCTTTCTTT. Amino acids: CASSFQTGNTEAFF.

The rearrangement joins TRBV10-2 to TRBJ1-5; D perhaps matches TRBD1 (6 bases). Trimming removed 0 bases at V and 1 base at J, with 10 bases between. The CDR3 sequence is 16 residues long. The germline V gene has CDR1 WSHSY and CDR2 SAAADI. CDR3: CASSESPGQSNQPQHF. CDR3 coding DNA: TGCGCCAGCAGTGAGTCCCCCGGACAGAGCAATCAGCCCCAGCATTTT.

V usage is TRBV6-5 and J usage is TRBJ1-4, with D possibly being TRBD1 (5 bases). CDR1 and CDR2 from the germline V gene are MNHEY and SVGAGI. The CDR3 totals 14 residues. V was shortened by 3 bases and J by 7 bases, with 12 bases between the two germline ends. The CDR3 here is CASSYDRRGEKLFF. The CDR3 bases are TGTGCCAGCAGTTATGACAGAAGAGGTGAAAAACTGTTTTTT.

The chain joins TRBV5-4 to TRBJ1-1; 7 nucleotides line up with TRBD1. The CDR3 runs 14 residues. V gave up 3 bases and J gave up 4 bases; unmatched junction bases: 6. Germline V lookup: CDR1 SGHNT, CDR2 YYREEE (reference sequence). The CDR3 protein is CASSSYDRATEAFF. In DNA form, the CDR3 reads TGTGCCAGCAGCTCCTACGACAGGGCCACTGAAGCTTTCTTT.

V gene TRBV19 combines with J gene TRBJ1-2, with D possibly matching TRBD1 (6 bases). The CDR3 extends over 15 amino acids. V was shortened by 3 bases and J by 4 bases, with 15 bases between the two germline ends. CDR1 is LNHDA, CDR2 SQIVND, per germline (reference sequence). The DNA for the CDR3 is TGTGCCAGTAGTATGGCGGGGGCCCGCTCCTATGGCTACACCTTC. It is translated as CASSMAGARSYGYTF. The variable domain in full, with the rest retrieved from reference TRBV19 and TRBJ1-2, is DGGITQSPKYLFRKEGQNVTLSCEQNLNHDAMYWYRQDPGQGLRLIYYSQIVNDFQKGDIAEGYSVSREKKESFPLTVTSAQKNPTAFYLCASSMAGARSYGYTFGSGTRLTVV.

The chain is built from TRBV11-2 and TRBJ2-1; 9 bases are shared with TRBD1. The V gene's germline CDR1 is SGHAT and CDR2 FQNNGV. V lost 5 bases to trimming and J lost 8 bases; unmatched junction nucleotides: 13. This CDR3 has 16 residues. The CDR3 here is CASSGGRDRVSHEQFF. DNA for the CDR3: TGTGCCAGCAGCGGGGGCCGGGACAGGGTTTCGCATGAGCAGTTCTTC.

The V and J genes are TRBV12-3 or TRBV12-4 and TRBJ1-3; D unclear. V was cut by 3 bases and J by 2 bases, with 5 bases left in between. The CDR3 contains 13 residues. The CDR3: CASSFLTGNTIYF. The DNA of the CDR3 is TGTGCCAGCAGTTTCCTTACTGGAAACACCATATATTTT.

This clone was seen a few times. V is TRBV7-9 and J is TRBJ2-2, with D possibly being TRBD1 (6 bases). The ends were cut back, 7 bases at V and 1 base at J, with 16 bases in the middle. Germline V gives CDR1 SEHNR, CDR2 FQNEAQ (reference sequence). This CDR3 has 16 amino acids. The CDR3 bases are TGTGCCAGCACCCAACTAGGGGGATTGAACACCGGGGAGCTGTTTTTT. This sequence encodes CASTQLGGLNTGELFF.

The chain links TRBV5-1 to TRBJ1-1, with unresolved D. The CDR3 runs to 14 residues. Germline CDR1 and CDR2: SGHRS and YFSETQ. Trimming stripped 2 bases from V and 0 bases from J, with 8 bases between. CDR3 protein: CASSFGGLNTEAFF. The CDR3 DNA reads TGCGCCAGCAGCTTCGGTGGGCTGAACACTGAAGCTTTCTTT. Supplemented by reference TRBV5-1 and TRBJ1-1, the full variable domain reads KAGVTQTPRYLIKTRGQQVTLSCSPISGHRSVSWYQQTPGQGLQFLFEYFSETQRNKGNFPGRFSGRQFSNSRSEMNVSTLELGDSALYLCASSFGGLNTEAFFGQGTRLTVV.

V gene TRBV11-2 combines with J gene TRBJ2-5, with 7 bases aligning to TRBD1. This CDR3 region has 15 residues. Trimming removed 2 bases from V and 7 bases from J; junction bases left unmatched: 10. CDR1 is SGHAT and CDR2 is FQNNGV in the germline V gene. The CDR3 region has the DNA TGTGCCAGCAGCTTATCCCCGAGGGGGCGCGTGACCCAGTACTTC. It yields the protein CASSLSPRGRVTQYF.

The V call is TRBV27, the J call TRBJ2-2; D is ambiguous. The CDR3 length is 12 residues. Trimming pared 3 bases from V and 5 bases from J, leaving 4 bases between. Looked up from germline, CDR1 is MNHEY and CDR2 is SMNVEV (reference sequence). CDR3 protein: CASSFSTGELFF. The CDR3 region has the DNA TGTGCCAGCAGTTTTAGTACCGGGGAGCTGTTTTTT.

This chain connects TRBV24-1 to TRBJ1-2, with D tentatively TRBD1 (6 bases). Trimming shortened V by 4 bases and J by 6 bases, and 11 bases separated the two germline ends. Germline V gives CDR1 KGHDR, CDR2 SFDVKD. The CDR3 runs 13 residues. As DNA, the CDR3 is TGTGCCACCAGTGACCGCCGACAGGATGGCTACACCTTC. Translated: CATSDRRQDGYTF.

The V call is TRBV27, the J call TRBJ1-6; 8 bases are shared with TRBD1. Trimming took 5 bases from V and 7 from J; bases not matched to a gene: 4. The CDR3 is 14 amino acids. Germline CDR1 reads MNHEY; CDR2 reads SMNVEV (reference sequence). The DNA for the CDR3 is TGTGCCAGCAGTCGACAGGGGCGCAATTCACCCCTCCACTTT. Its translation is CASSRQGRNSPLHF.

CDR3: CASSPGTGSDYGYTF. As DNA, the CDR3 is TGCGCCAGCAGCCCCGGGACAGGTAGCGACTATGGCTACACCTTC. The chain links TRBV4-1 to TRBJ1-2; 8 nucleotides match TRBD1. V gave up 4 bases and J gave up 3 bases; unmatched junction bases: 7. From germline, CDR1 is MGHRA and CDR2 YSYEKL. The CDR3 extends over 15 amino acids.

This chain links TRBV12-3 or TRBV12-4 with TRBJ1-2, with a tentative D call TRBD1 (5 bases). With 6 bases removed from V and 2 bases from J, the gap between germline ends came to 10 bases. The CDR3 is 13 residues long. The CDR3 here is CASSHRQNYGYTF. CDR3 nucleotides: TGTGCCAGCAGCCATCGACAGAACTATGGCTACACCTTC.

Written as DNA, the CDR3 is TGTGCCAGTAGTCCTGGGCCTTTAATCTACGAGCAGTACTTC. This gives the protein CASSPGPLIYEQYF. The gene calls are TRBV19 and TRBJ2-7, with D unclear. This CDR3 has 14 amino acids. The V and J ends lost 5 bases and 3 bases respectively, with 14 bases between them. Germline-derived CDR1 and CDR2 are LNHDA and SQIVND (reference sequence).

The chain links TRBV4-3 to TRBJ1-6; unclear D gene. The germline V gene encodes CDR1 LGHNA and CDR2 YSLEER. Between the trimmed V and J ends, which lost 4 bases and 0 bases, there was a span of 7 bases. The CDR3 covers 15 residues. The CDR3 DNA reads TGCGCCAGCAGCCGAGGGAGCTCCTATAATTCACCCCTCCACTTT. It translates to CASSRGSSYNSPLHF.

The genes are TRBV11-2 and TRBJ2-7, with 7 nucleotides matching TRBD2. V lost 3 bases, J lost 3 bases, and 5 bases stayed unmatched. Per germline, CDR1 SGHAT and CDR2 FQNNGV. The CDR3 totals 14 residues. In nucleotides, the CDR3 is TGTGCCAGCAGCTTCTCTAGCGGAAACTACGAGCAGTACGTC. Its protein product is CASSFSSGNYEQYV.

CDR3 sequence (DNA): TGTGCCACCAGCAGAGCCCCGAGTCATGAGCAGTTCTTC. Translating gives CATSRAPSHEQFF. The chain recombines TRBV15 with TRBJ2-1, with D unresolved. The length of the CDR3 is 13 residues. Trimming stripped 1 base from V and 8 bases from J, with 9 bases between. Per germline, CDR1 LNHNV and CDR2 YYDKDF (reference sequence).

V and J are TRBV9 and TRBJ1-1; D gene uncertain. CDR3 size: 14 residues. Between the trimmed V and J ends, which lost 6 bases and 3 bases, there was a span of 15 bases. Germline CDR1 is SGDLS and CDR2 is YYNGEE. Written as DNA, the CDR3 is TGTGCCAGCACTCCGAGTCTCGGGGACACTGAAGCTTTCTTT. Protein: CASTPSLGDTEAFF.

CDR3 in DNA: TGTGCCAGCAGGAGGGACAGCTCGAACACTGAAGCTTTCTTT. Translated: CASRRDSSNTEAFF. The chain combines TRBV2 with TRBJ1-1, with 7 bases fitting TRBD1. CDR3 length: 14 amino acids. Looked up from germline, CDR1 is SNHLY and CDR2 is FYNNEI. V was pared by 6 bases and J by 1 base, with 5 bases of the junction left unmatched.

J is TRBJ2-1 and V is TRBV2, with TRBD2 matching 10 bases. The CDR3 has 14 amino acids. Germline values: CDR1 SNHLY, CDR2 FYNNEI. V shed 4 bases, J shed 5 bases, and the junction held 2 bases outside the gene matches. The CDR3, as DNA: TGTGCCAGCAGTGCTAGCGGGGGTGACAATGAGCAGTTCTTC. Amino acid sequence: CASSASGGDNEQFF.